The 10 T cell receptor beta chains in this list originate from one sample, sequenced in a study of blood T cell repertoires in COVID-19. Using immunoSEQ multiplex PCR, the repertoire was profiled, and TCRdb retains in-frame clones only, with some absent. The sample records some 300,000 clones, around 92% being singletons. The sequenced material came from peripheral blood. Receptors originate from a woman in her twenties or thirties with COVID-19, enrolled during active disease.

About this clone itself: Different DNA sequences within this sample yield the same CDR3. V gene TRBV29-1 combines with J gene TRBJ1-1; no reliable D call. This CDR3 has 11 residues. The V end was cut by 5 bases, the J end by 2 bases, with 6 bases between. Germline CDR1 is SQVTM and CDR2 is ANQGSEA. The CDR3 region is CSVTENTEAFF. The CDR3 nucleotides read TGCAGCGTTACAGAAAACACTGAAGCTTTCTTT.

The gene calls are TRBV4-2 and TRBJ1-6; 12 nucleotides line up with TRBD1. Per germline, CDR1 LGHNA and CDR2 YNFKEQ. The CDR3 has 17 residues. Germline trimming cut 4 bases from V and 7 bases from J; bases unmatched to any gene: 8. The CDR3 reads CASSPLGTGGMNSPLHF. The CDR3 DNA follows: TGTGCCAGCAGCCCCCTTGGGACAGGGGGCATGAATTCACCCCTCCACTTT.

This chain uses TRBV5-3 with TRBJ1-5; possibly TRBD1 for D (6 bases). TRBV5-3 is labeled an ORF, and its function is uncertain. Trimming shortened V by 4 bases and J by 2 bases, and 16 bases separated the two germline ends. The CDR3 consists of 16 residues. CDR3 sequence (DNA): TGTGCCAGAAGCACACCCAGGGGTGGATGCAATCAGCCCCAGCATTTT. It yields the protein CARSTPRGGCNQPQHF.

The sample holds one count of this clone. The gene calls are TRBV2 and TRBJ1-6; 10 nucleotides line up with TRBD1. Germline CDR1 and CDR2: SNHLY and FYNNEI. The CDR3 is 13 amino acids. V trimming: 7 bases; J trimming: 9 bases; junction bases outside the gene matches: 3. The CDR3 DNA sequence: TGTGCCAGCAACGGACAGGGGGGTTCACCCCTCCACTTT. Translated, it gives CASNGQGGSPLHF.

The CDR3 reads CASSDPRGSSGGAYTDTQYF. The CDR3 DNA reads as TGTGCCAGCAGTGATCCGAGAGGATCTAGCGGGGGGGCCTACACAGATACGCAGTATTTT. The genes are TRBV2 and TRBJ2-3, with 12 bases matching TRBD2. J gave up 2 bases and V 3 bases, and 15 bases lay outside the gene matches. The length of the CDR3 is 20 residues. Germline V gene lookup returns CDR1 SNHLY and CDR2 FYNNEI.

This clone showed up just a few times. The chain couples TRBV9 to TRBJ1-3; TRBD1 agrees at 7 bases. Trimming at V came to 0 bases and at J to 2 bases, leaving 8 bases not matched to a gene. This CDR3 spans 17 amino acids. CDR1 is SGDLS, CDR2 YYNGEE, per germline. This chain's CDR3 is CASSVATRRGPGNTIYF. The CDR3 DNA sequence: TGTGCCAGCAGCGTAGCTACTCGGAGGGGGCCTGGAAACACCATATATTTT.

The rearrangement uses TRBV19 and TRBJ1-4, with 9 nucleotides matching TRBD1. Trimming cost V 4 bases and J 2 bases; bases outside gene matches: 2. Germline lookup yields CDR1 LNHDA and CDR2 SQIVND (reference sequence). The CDR3 is 15 residues long. CDR3 protein: CASSTGQGTNEKLFF. The CDR3 bases are TGTGCCAGTAGTACCGGACAGGGGACTAATGAAAAACTGTTTTTT.

This clone was detected once. The CDR3 DNA sequence: TGTGCCAGTTCGAATCCGGGACAGGGAGTCCACGGCTACACCTTC. This gives the protein CASSNPGQGVHGYTF. The rearrangement joins TRBV19 to TRBJ1-2, with 9 bases that match TRBD1. Per germline, CDR1 LNHDA and CDR2 SQIVND (reference sequence). V shed 8 bases, J shed 8 bases, and the junction held 15 bases outside the gene matches. This CDR3 is 15 amino acids long.

The rearrangement links TRBV2 to TRBJ1-1; D gene unclear. The V gene lost 0 bases and the J gene lost 4 bases, with 6 bases spanning the gap. The CDR3 runs 13 residues. Germline V gene data show CDR1 as SNHLY and CDR2 as FYNNEI. CDR3 loop: CASSEAEGTEAFF. The CDR3 coding sequence is TGTGCCAGCAGTGAAGCCGAGGGCACTGAAGCTTTCTTT.

V and J are TRBV10-1 and TRBJ2-1; tentatively, D is TRBD2 (7 bases). V lost 1 base to trimming and J lost 4 bases, with 14 bases between them. This CDR3 is built from 16 residues. Germline CDR1 WNHNN, CDR2 SYGVQD (reference sequence). The CDR3 reads CASSEFRRGAYNEQFF. The CDR3 DNA sequence: TGCGCCAGCAGTGAGTTTCGCCGGGGGGCTTACAATGAGCAGTTCTTC.